The present T cell receptor (beta chain) was sequenced within a study of blood T cell repertoires in COVID-19. At the level of the study: T cells, B-cell-depleted T cells, or PBMCs supplied cDNA or gDNA.

Using immunoSEQ multiplex PCR, the repertoire was profiled, and TCRdb retains in-frame clones only, with some absent. Found here are about 250,000 clones, 80% to 90% of them singletons; the top ten hold around 10%. Germline loops: CDR1 SGHNT, CDR2 YENEEA. This CDR3 region has 17 residues. After removal of 4 bases from V and 2 bases from J, the junction contained 13 bases not matched to a gene. The chain couples TRBV11-3 to TRBJ1-1, with 7 bases matching TRBD1. What was sequenced was PBMCs or T cells enriched from blood (not recorded which). This clonotype originated in a man aged 40-55 years who had recovered from COVID-19. As DNA, the CDR3 is TGTGCCAGCAGCTACCGACAGGGTGAAAAACCTAACACTGAAGCTTTCTTT. It translates to CASSYRQGEKPNTEAFF.